These 17 T cell receptor beta chains were sequenced from one sample in a study of cytomegalovirus exposure and HLA in healthy donors. In the PCR, 60 Vbeta and 13 Jbeta primers were used. Clones were read by immunoSEQ multiplex PCR, and TCRdb kept only the in-frame ones, dropping some. The table lists some 240,000 clones, about 93% of them singletons. Sequences were obtained from PBMCs. These TCRs come from a girl between 2 and 10 years old in good health and CMV-seronegative.

The V and J genes are TRBV5-1 and TRBJ2-1, with 9 bases fitting TRBD2. CDR1 is SGHRS and CDR2 is YFSETQ in the germline V gene. The CDR3 spans 16 residues. Germline trimming cut 1 base from V and 0 bases from J; bases unmatched to any gene: 2. CDR3 nucleotides: TGCGCCAGCAGCTTGTTTAGCGGGAGCTCCTACAATGAGCAGTTCTTC. Translated: CASSLFSGSSYNEQFF. Using reference TRBV5-1 and TRBJ2-1 for the parts outside the CDR3, the full variable domain is KAGVTQTPRYLIKTRGQQVTLSCSPISGHRSVSWYQQTPGQGLQFLFEYFSETQRNKGNFPGRFSGRQFSNSRSEMNVSTLELGDSALYLCASSLFSGSSYNEQFFGPGTRLTVL.

The chain couples TRBV21-1 to TRBJ1-3; TRBD1 was called by the table and not checked on the DNA. TRBV21-1 has pseudogene status. This CDR3 has 20 amino acids. The CDR3 DNA is TGTGCCAGCAGCAAAGGTCCTCCTATGAGACACCGAATCGGCGAACGGACCATATATTTT. Amino acids: CASSKGPPMRHRIGERTIYF.

This rearrangement joins TRBV4-2 to TRBJ2-5; 8 positions match TRBD2. Germline CDR1 LGHNA, CDR2 YNFKEQ. This CDR3 region has 17 residues. V shed 1 base, J shed 5 bases, and the junction held 12 bases outside the gene matches. CDR3 coding DNA: TGTGCCAGCAGCCAAGGGGAAGGACTAGCCCAGGTTGAGACCCAGTACTTC. It specifies CASSQGEGLAQVETQYF.

The V and J genes are TRBV18 and TRBJ1-6; 10 nucleotides align to TRBD1. CDR3 length equals 16 residues. Germline V gene data show CDR1 as KGHSH and CDR2 as LQKENI. V shed 4 bases and J 7 bases; nucleotides not matched to a gene: 7. The CDR3 DNA is TGTGCCAGCTCACTCGGGACAGGGGAGGGGAATTCACCCCTCCACTTT. Its translation: CASSLGTGEGNSPLHF.

CDR3 DNA: TGTGCCACTAAGACCCAGGCTAGCGGAAGTTACGAGCAGTACTTC. It specifies CATKTQASGSYEQYF. The genes are TRBV19 and TRBJ2-7; 7 nucleotides agree with TRBD2. Unmatched junction bases numbered 16, after V lost 10 bases and J lost 4 bases. Germline assignment: CDR1 LNHDA and CDR2 SQIVND (reference sequence). The CDR3 contains 15 residues.

The V and J genes are TRBV18 and TRBJ1-3; 8 positions match TRBD1. Trimming took 5 bases from V and 0 from J; bases not matched to a gene: 6. Per germline, CDR1 KGHSH and CDR2 LQKENI. The CDR3 is made up of 16 amino acids. The CDR3 protein is CASSKTGDHSGNTIYF. CDR3 in DNA: TGTGCCAGCTCAAAGACAGGGGACCACTCTGGAAACACCATATATTTT. Full variable domain (outside the CDR3, taken from reference TRBV18 and TRBJ1-3): NAGVMQNPRHLVRRRGQEARLRCSPMKGHSHVYWYRQLPEEGLKFMVYLQKENIIDESGMPKERFSAEFPKEGPSILRIQQVVRGDSAAYFCASSKTGDHSGNTIYFGEGSWLTVV.

The chain recombines TRBV4-2 with TRBJ2-3, with 11 bases aligning to TRBD2. Germline V CDR1 and CDR2: LGHNA, YNFKEQ. With 1 base clipped from V and 11 bases from J, the junction kept 8 bases outside the gene matches. There are 15 residues in the CDR3. The CDR3 DNA sequence: TGTGCCAGCAGCCAAGGCACCGTTAGCGGGGGGGAGCAGTATTTT. Translating gives CASSQGTVSGGEQYF.

This chain uses TRBV7-9 with TRBJ1-1; no definite D call. V was pared by 4 bases and J by 7 bases, with 10 bases between. This CDR3 comprises 12 residues. Germline V gene sequence: CDR1 SEHNR, CDR2 FQNEAQ (reference sequence). The CDR3 region has the DNA TGTGCCAGCAGCTGGCCATACAGTGAAGCTTTCTTT. Encoded protein: CASSWPYSEAFF.

The chain recombines TRBV28 with TRBJ1-5; D perhaps matches TRBD1 (6 bases). This CDR3 is built from 14 residues. Looked up from germline, CDR1 is MDHEN and CDR2 is SYDVKM. Deletions cut 5 bases from V and 7 bases from J, with 15 bases between. The CDR3 region is CASSTNRVRQPQHF. The CDR3 DNA follows: TGTGCCAGCAGTACAAACAGGGTACGACAGCCCCAGCATTTT.

The chain is built from TRBV19 and TRBJ1-5; TRBD1 aligns across 11 bases. The junction had 7 bases not matched to a gene; V was cut back by 6 bases and J by 6 bases. This CDR3 spans 15 amino acids. The germline V gene encodes CDR1 LNHDA and CDR2 SQIVND (reference sequence). The chain's CDR3 is CASRQDRGLGQPQHF. The DNA of the CDR3 is TGTGCCAGTAGACAGGACAGGGGGCTTGGTCAGCCCCAGCATTTT.

The chain recombines TRBV29-1 with TRBJ1-2, with 8 bases aligning to TRBD1. CDR3 length: 14 amino acids. Looked up from germline, CDR1 is SQVTM and CDR2 is ANQGSEA. The J segment lost 7 bases and the V segment lost 3 bases, leaving 10 bases of the junction unmatched. CDR3 sequence: CSVELSRGRGGYTF. CDR3 in DNA: TGCAGCGTTGAGCTTAGCAGGGGGCGAGGTGGCTACACCTTC.

In its sample, this clone was seen once. The chain has TRBV27 and TRBJ2-6, with 9 bases lining up with TRBD1. Germline CDR1 MNHEY, CDR2 SMNVEV (reference sequence). The CDR3 consists of 16 residues. V shed 5 bases and J 6 bases; nucleotides not matched to a gene: 8. The CDR3 nucleotides are TGTGCCAGCAGTCCTGGGACAGGGCCGGCGGCCAACGTCCTGACTTTC. Amino acid sequence: CASSPGTGPAANVLTF.

V usage is TRBV4-2 and J usage is TRBJ1-5, with TRBD1 identical over 7 bases. The CDR3 is 18 amino acids. CDR1 and CDR2 (germline): LGHNA, YNFKEQ. Trimming at V came to 4 bases and at J to 0 bases, leaving 12 bases not matched to a gene. The DNA for the CDR3 is TGTGCCAGCAGCCTCGAAGTAGGGGACAGAGGTAGCAATCAGCCCCAGCATTTT. It yields the protein CASSLEVGDRGSNQPQHF.

V usage is TRBV7-2 and J usage is TRBJ2-7; 12 positions match TRBD2. J was trimmed by 4 bases and V by 11 bases; bases with no gene match: 15. From germline, CDR1 is SGHTA and CDR2 FQGNSA. CDR3 length: 16 residues. The CDR3 sequence: CAAIFPLAGGQYEQYF. The CDR3 DNA sequence: TGTGCCGCAATTTTCCCACTAGCGGGAGGTCAGTACGAGCAGTACTTC.

This clone was found once. This chain links TRBV7-3 with TRBJ2-1, with 12 bases identical to TRBD2. The J segment lost 7 bases and the V segment lost 6 bases, leaving 7 bases of the junction unmatched. From germline, CDR1 is SGHTA and CDR2 FQGTGA. This CDR3 is 15 amino acids long. The CDR3 spells CASSSTSGGPNEQFF. The CDR3, as DNA: TGTGCCAGCAGTTCTACTAGCGGGGGGCCTAATGAGCAGTTCTTC.

This rearrangement joins TRBV6-4 to TRBJ2-3; possibly TRBD2 for D (5 bases). The germline CDR1 and CDR2 sequences are MRHNA and SNTAGT. This CDR3 spans 14 amino acids. Trimming removed 4 bases from V and 4 bases from J, with 12 bases in between. CDR3 bases: TGTGCCAGCAGTGTTGCGGGTTTAGCAGATACGCAGTATTTT. Translation gives CASSVAGLADTQYF.

The J gene is TRBJ2-5, the V gene TRBV28; 7 bases map to TRBD2. Germline V CDR1 and CDR2: MDHEN, SYDVKM. V lost 4 bases to trimming and J lost 5 bases; unmatched junction nucleotides: 13. The CDR3 is made up of 16 amino acids. In DNA form, the CDR3 reads TGTGCCAGCAGTTACCCCGGCACAGCGGGGCAGGAGACCCAGTACTTC. Protein sequence: CASSYPGTAGQETQYF.